The sequence of this T cell receptor beta chain was determined in a study of CD8 T cells in ankylosing spondylitis. TCRdb analysed the 5' RACE reads with MiXCR anew, one entry per CDR3 protein. The data show about 140,000 distinct CDR3 sequences, under 35% seen once. The sequencing sample was made of synovial fluid, either unsorted or a sorted T cell fraction (not recorded which). This TCR derives from a male donor with ankylosing spondylitis.

CDR3 DNA: TGTGCCACCAGTCGAGCGGGAGGGTCCTACAATGAGCAGTTCTTC. Its translation is CATSRAGGSYNEQFF. The rearrangement joins TRBV24-1 to TRBJ2-1; TRBD2 aligns across 10 bases. The CDR3 spans 15 residues. The V gene end was trimmed by 6 bases and the J gene end by 1 base; junction bases not matched to a gene: 2. Germline CDR1 KGHDR, CDR2 SFDVKD.